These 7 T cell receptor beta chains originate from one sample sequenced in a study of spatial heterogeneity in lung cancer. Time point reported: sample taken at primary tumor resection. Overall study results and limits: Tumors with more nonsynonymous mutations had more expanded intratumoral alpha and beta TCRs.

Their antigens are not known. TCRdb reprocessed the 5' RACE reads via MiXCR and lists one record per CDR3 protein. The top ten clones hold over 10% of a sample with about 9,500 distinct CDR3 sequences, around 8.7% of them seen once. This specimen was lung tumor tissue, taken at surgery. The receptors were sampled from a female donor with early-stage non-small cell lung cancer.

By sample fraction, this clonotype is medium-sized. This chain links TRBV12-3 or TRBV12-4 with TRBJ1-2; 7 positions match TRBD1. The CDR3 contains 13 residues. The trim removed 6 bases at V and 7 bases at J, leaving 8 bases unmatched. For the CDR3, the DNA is TGTGCCAGCAGCACACAGGGGAGGGGTGGCTACACCTTC. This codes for CASSTQGRGGYTF.

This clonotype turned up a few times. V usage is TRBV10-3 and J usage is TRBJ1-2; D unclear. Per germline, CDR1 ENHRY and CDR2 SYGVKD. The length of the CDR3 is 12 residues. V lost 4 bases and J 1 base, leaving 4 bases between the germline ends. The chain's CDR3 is CAISASNYGYTF. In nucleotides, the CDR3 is TGTGCCATCAGTGCAAGTAACTATGGCTACACCTTC.

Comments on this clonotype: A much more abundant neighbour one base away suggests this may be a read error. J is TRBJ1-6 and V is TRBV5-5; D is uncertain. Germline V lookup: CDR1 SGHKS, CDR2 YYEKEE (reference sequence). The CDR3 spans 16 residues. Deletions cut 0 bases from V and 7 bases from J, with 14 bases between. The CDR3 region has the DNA TGTGCCAGCAGCTTGGATCTAAATTTCCTAAATTCACCCCTCCACTTT. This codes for CASSLDLNFLNSPLHF.

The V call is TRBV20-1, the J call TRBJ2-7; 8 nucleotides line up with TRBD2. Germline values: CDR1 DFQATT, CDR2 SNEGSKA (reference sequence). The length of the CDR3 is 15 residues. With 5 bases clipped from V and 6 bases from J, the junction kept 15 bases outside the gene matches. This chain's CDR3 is CSAPPGLAGGVEQYF. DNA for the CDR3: TGCAGTGCTCCCCCCGGGCTAGCGGGTGGAGTCGAGCAGTACTTC.

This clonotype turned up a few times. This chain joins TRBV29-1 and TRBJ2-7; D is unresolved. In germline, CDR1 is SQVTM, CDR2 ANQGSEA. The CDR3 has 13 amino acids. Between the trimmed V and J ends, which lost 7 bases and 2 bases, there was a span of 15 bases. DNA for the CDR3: TGCAGCGCCCGCCGCGGAAGCACCTACGAGCAGTACTTC. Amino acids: CSARRGSTYEQYF.

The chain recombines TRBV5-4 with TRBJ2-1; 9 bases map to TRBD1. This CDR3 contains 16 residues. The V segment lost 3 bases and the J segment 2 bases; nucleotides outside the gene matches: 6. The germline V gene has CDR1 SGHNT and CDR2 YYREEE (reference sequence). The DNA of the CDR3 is TGTGCCAGCAGCTCCCCCCGACAGGGGGCCTACAATGAGCAGTTCTTC. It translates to CASSSPRQGAYNEQFF.

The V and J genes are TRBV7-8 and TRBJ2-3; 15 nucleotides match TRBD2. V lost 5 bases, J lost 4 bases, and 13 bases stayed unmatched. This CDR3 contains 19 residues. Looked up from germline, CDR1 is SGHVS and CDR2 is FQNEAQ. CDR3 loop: CASSPDLPRTSGGADTQYF. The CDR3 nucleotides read TGTGCCAGCAGCCCCGATCTACCAAGGACTAGCGGGGGGGCAGATACGCAGTATTTT.